These 14 T cell receptor beta chains were all obtained from the same sample, sequenced in a study of T cell responses to AZD1222 COVID-19 vaccine. The data were produced by immunoSEQ multiplex PCR, yet TCRdb's version contains in-frame clones alone and is incomplete. The data show roughly 180,000 clones, with 90% seen just once and roughly 3.1% held by the top ten. Here the sequenced sample was peripheral blood, taken on day 0 of AZD1222 vaccination. The receptors here all came from an adult in good health.

This clone was seen once. The gene calls are TRBV29-1 and TRBJ1-1; tentative D call: TRBD1 (6 bases). Per germline, CDR1 SQVTM and CDR2 ANQGSEA. This CDR3 is 12 amino acids long. Trimming shortened V by 7 bases and J by 6 bases, and 15 bases separated the two germline ends. The DNA for the CDR3 is TGCAGCGCCAGCCAAGGGGGGGCTGAAGCTTTCTTT. Translated: CSASQGGAEAFF.

This chain uses TRBV5-1 with TRBJ1-4; 10 bases agree with TRBD1. J gave up 7 bases and V 4 bases, and 10 bases lay outside the gene matches. Per the germline V gene, CDR1 is SGHRS and CDR2 is YFSETQ. There are 16 residues in the CDR3. The CDR3 loop is CASSPTSGTGVEKLFF. In DNA form, the CDR3 reads TGCGCCAGCAGCCCCACATCTGGGACAGGGGTTGAAAAACTGTTTTTT.

The rearrangement joins TRBV6-2 or TRBV6-3 to TRBJ1-2; TRBD1 is a possible D gene (6 bases). The CDR3 covers 16 residues. V lost 0 bases to trimming and J lost 2 bases, with 13 bases between them. Per the germline V gene, CDR1 is MNHEY and CDR2 is SVGEGT. CDR3 nucleotides: TGTGCCAGCAGTTACTCCAATACAGGGTACAACTATGGCTACACCTTC. Amino acids: CASSYSNTGYNYGYTF.

V is TRBV5-4 and J is TRBJ1-2, with TRBD1 matching 9 bases. Germline V gene lookup returns CDR1 SGHNT and CDR2 YYREEE (reference sequence). V was pared by 5 bases and J by 6 bases, with 5 bases of the junction left unmatched. CDR3 length equals 13 residues. Here the CDR3 reads CASRHRDRDGYTF. The CDR3 bases are TGTGCCAGCAGGCACCGGGACAGGGATGGCTACACCTTC.

This chain connects TRBV12-5 to TRBJ1-5, with a weak D call TRBD1 (5 bases). The V end lost 1 base, the J end lost 6 bases, and 7 bases lay between the germline ends. The CDR3 sequence is 13 residues long. Per germline, CDR1 LGHNT and CDR2 FRNRAP. The CDR3 loop reads CASGLGGGQPQHF. The CDR3 nucleotides are TGTGCTAGTGGTTTGGGGGGCGGTCAGCCCCAGCATTTT.

The gene calls are TRBV6-4 and TRBJ2-3, with TRBD1 as a possible D gene (6 bases). The V and J ends lost 3 bases and 1 base respectively, with 17 bases between them. In germline, CDR1 is MRHNA, CDR2 SNTAGT. The length of the CDR3 is 17 residues. The CDR3: CASSEAPGAGGTDTQYF. CDR3 nucleotide sequence: TGTGCCAGCAGTGAAGCCCCCGGTGCAGGGGGCACAGATACGCAGTATTTT.

The chain is built from TRBV10-1 and TRBJ2-7, with 10 bases identical to TRBD1. Germline CDR1 and CDR2: WNHNN and SYGVQD (reference sequence). V trimming: 2 bases; J trimming: 6 bases; junction bases outside the gene matches: 4. CDR3 size: 14 residues. The CDR3 sequence: CASSEDRGQGEQYF. In DNA, the CDR3 is TGCGCCAGCAGTGAGGACAGGGGGCAAGGCGAGCAGTACTTC.

V gene TRBV6-2 or TRBV6-3 combines with J gene TRBJ2-7; TRBD2 agrees at 7 bases. The CDR3 runs 14 residues. Trimming at V came to 5 bases and at J to 3 bases, leaving 7 bases not matched to a gene. The V gene's germline CDR1 is MNHEY and CDR2 SVGEGT. The CDR3 DNA is TGTGCCAGCAGTCTCCGGGACTACTACTACGAGCAGTACTTC. It encodes CASSLRDYYYEQYF.

The rearrangement links TRBV15 to TRBJ1-2; D unclear. The CDR3 runs 14 residues. V lost 0 bases, J lost 8 bases, and 13 bases lay in between. Germline CDR1 LNHNV, CDR2 YYDKDF (reference sequence). The CDR3 DNA follows: TGTGCCACCAGCAGAGATCGTGGACTGACGGGCTACACCTTC. It encodes CATSRDRGLTGYTF.

The gene calls are TRBV13 and TRBJ1-2; 11 nucleotides line up with TRBD1. Per germline, CDR1 PRHDT and CDR2 FYEKMQ (reference sequence). The CDR3 is made up of 15 amino acids. The J segment lost 8 bases and the V segment lost 3 bases, leaving 8 bases of the junction unmatched. This CDR3 reads CASSFGTGGTEGYTF. In DNA form, the CDR3 reads TGTGCCAGCAGCTTCGGGACAGGGGGAACCGAGGGCTACACCTTC. Full variable domain (outside the CDR3, taken from reference TRBV13 and TRBJ1-2): AAGVIQSPRHLIKEKRETATLKCYPIPRHDTVYWYQQGPGQDPQFLISFYEKMQSDKGSIPDRFSAQQFSDYHSELNMSSLELGDSALYFCASSFGTGGTEGYTFGSGTRLTVV.

The CDR3 nucleotides are TGTGCCAGCAGCTTAGCGCTTCGGGGTGGCTATGGCTACACCTTC. It translates to CASSLALRGGYGYTF. The chain employs TRBV7-9 and TRBJ1-2; no definite D call. The V and J ends lost 0 bases and 4 bases respectively, with 12 bases between them. CDR1 and CDR2 from the germline V gene are SEHNR and FQNEAQ (reference sequence). The CDR3 consists of 15 residues. Drawing the rest from reference TRBV7-9 and TRBJ1-2, the complete variable domain is DTGVSQNPRHKITKRGQNVTFRCDPISEHNRLYWYRQTLGQGPEFLTYFQNEAQLEKSRLLSDRFSAERPKGSFSTLEIQRTEQGDSAMYLCASSLALRGGYGYTFGSGTRLTVV.

V usage is TRBV9 and J usage is TRBJ1-1; 8 bases align to TRBD1. Germline loops: CDR1 SGDLS, CDR2 YYNGEE. The CDR3 covers 16 residues. J gave up 0 bases and V 0 bases, and 4 bases lay outside the gene matches. CDR3 amino acids: CASSVASGGVNTEAFF. CDR3 in DNA: TGTGCCAGCAGCGTAGCGTCAGGGGGCGTGAACACTGAAGCTTTCTTT.

CDR3 in amino acids: CASSGVGGAGQPQHF. DNA for the CDR3: TGTGCCAGCAGCGGAGTGGGGGGCGCAGGTCAGCCCCAGCATTTT. The rearrangement links TRBV7-9 to TRBJ1-5; possible D gene TRBD1, 6 bases. The CDR3 runs to 15 residues. V was clipped by 5 bases and J by 6 bases, with 17 bases between them. Germline CDR1 SEHNR, CDR2 FQNEAQ (reference sequence).

The rearrangement uses TRBV6-5 and TRBJ2-7, with a possible D match to TRBD2 (6 bases). There are 14 residues in the CDR3. The V gene lost 10 bases and the J gene lost 3 bases, with 19 bases spanning the gap. Germline values: CDR1 MNHEY, CDR2 SVGAGI. The CDR3 DNA is TGTGCCACCAAAATGTACGGGGGAGGCTACGAGCAGTACTTC. Its translation: CATKMYGGGYEQYF.